This T cell receptor (beta chain) was identified during a study of cytomegalovirus exposure and HLA in healthy donors (dated by TCRdb to between 2016 and 2019). A note on the overall study: An earlier analysis of approximately 640 of the donors reported approximately 290 Gb of sequence data and some 100 million unique TCR beta sequences from 150 million to 200 million T cells. Donor age, sex, ethnicity and CMV serostatus were compiled together with the repertoire data. The number of typed donors differed by locus: roughly 620-630 for A, B, C, DRB1 and DQB1; 500 to 550 for DQA1; 606 for DPA1; and 450 to 480 for DPB1. The T cell repertoires of 666 subjects were profiled by immunosequencing and related to cytomegalovirus serostatus. Rather than using new phenotypic data, the later analysis identified candidate immune exposures from TCR beta sequences and from how often those sequences occurred across donors. Class I and class II HLA loci were covered by the typing at four-digit resolution. An earlier analysis of a few hundred of the donors applied high-throughput TCR beta sequencing to assess whether each TCR beta V gene segment acted as functional or pseudogenic. Across around 400 genotyped donors of the cohort, an average of about 200,000 unique TCR beta nucleotide sequences per donor were sequenced, and 15% to 20% of those sequences were non-productive. Four to six DR-DQ haplotypes were handled as single units for association and clustering, since linkage in the cohort was strong. A later genetic analysis took genome-wide SNP genotypes for about 65% of the roughly 670 donors and used that subset as a discovery cohort. Every repertoire in the discovery cohort had been generated on one and the same sequencing platform. High-throughput TCR immunosequencing, statistical association of individual TCRs with disease status, and machine learning were combined to predict cytomegalovirus infection status. About 330 gigabases of sequencing data and 70 million to 100 million unique TCR sequences made up an early release that covered some 640 HLA-typed donors. A separate validation cohort of 100 to 150 different subjects was used in addition to the 666-subject first cohort. The study was designed to test whether signatures of past pathogen exposure could be identified by cataloging public T cell receptors. Of the 300 to 450 genotyped donors, 65% to 90% fell in the genetic ancestry cluster associated with self-reported Caucasian donors. A later analysis re-analyzed previously published TCR beta repertoires from 660 or so donors and added high-resolution HLA genotyping to study TCR occurrence patterns.

Paper-wide results and their limitations: According to a later analysis, TCR association rates differed among HLA loci, with DRB1 alleles showing the most associated TCRs and HLA-C alleles showing the fewest. A cluster of highly shared sequence variants was judged likely to represent a technical artifact of the sequencing pipeline. Specific HLA alleles were associated with roughly 17,000 TCR beta sequences at a false discovery rate of 0.05 in a later analysis. The study listed over 150 TCR beta chains as associated with cytomegalovirus. Sequencing depth was assumed to be roughly uniform across donors in the presence/absence analyses, though that assumption may not hold. It was suggested by the authors that the approach could potentially be generalized to other disease states and immunological phenotypes. While some public TCRs were present in many individuals, most TCR sequences turned up only very rarely across donors. Approximately 16 rarely observed V segments, including chromosome 9 orphons, were excluded from the earlier analysis of approximately 500 of the donors because counts were too low. According to a later analysis, most CMV-associated TCR beta chains appeared to be HLA-restricted, and the HLA associations seemed to be driven largely by CMV exposure. The only immune exposure information available for the cohort was CMV serostatus. Three of the identified cytomegalovirus-associated TCR beta chains were confirmed in vitro to be specific for cytomegalovirus antigens. Linkage disequilibrium might explain the correlated functional status among segregating V segments, but an unknown experimental factor could not be ruled out. Compared with equally common non-associated chains, HLA-associated TCR beta chains in a later analysis were more clonally expanded and had lower generation probabilities. Because the 87-base-pair reads could not distinguish some IMGT-functional V segments, including TRBV6-2 and TRBV6-3, those segments were excluded. This cohort had only TCR beta chains sequenced, and the lack of alpha or paired-chain data limited which features could be detected. An association between a missense DCLRE1C variant and V-gene and J-gene trimming of TCR beta chains was found in a later genetic analysis and replicated in an independent cohort. Compared with the 666-donor mean, donors in an Asian-associated ancestry cluster had fewer N-insertions in productive TCRs, according to a later genetic analysis. A later analysis reported that several top co-occurrence clusters appeared linked to parvovirus B19, influenza, CMV and Epstein-Barr virus. A further reported finding was that TCR beta sequences accurately predicted the HLA-A and HLA-B alleles for most subjects in the first cohort. Because HLA typing was unavailable for some donors at each locus, only the typed subset was used in association tests. In both the original and validation cohorts, the classifier was reported to diagnose cytomegalovirus status with high specificity and sensitivity. When HLA alleles, especially DR and DQ, strongly co-occurred, attributing TCR associations to individual alleles was difficult. An earlier analysis of approximately 500 of the donors showed that most TCR beta V segments appeared in productive rearrangements either about 87% or about 30% of the time, which broadly matched IMGT annotations.

Comment on this clone: What this receptor recognizes is not known. No clone much larger than this one lies a single base away; base qualities are absent.

The protocol used for the library was the immunoSEQ multiplex PCR assay. The multiplex PCR relied on a mix of 60 forward primers for TCR Vbeta segments and 13 reverse primers for TCR Jbeta segments. The CDR3 region of rearranged TCR beta genes was amplified from genomic DNA by a multiplex PCR assay. On the Illumina HiSeq System, the amplified TCR beta libraries were sequenced as 87-base-pair reads. On the authors' methods: A later analysis counted some 74 million unique TCR beta chains across the 666 repertoires, and some 12 million of these chains were shared by at least two donors. Raw reads were error-corrected and collapsed into unique sequences by a nearest-neighbor algorithm in which closely related sequences were merged to remove PCR and sequencing errors. V, D and J gene segments were assigned by aligning CDR3 sequences to IMGT reference sequences. For a sequence to be retained, a match of at least six nucleotides was required to both a V gene segment and a J gene segment. A rearrangement was called productive if the CDR3 had no stop codons and remained in frame with V and J, and every other rearrangement was called non-productive. Following IMGT convention, CDR3 was defined as the stretch from the second conserved V-encoded cysteine up to the conserved J-encoded phenylalanine. In an earlier analysis of more than 550 of the donors, sequences lacking an unambiguous match to a single V gene segment were excluded. An earlier analysis of fewer than 750 of the donors called V segments functional above 56.7% productive rearrangements and segregating when the between-donor standard deviation exceeded 5%. To diagnose cytomegalovirus status from the catalog of TCR beta chain sequences, a statistical classification framework was built. A later analysis assigned V and J genes by comparing TCR nucleotide sequences with IMGT/GENE-DB human TR gene sequences. In a later analysis, CDR3 sequences and most-parsimonious VDJ recombination scenarios were assigned using the TCRdist pipeline. In a later analysis, every TCR beta chain was defined by the combination of its CDR3 amino acid sequence and its V-gene family, and reads without a unique V-gene family were dropped. To address suspected cross-contamination and a sequencing artifact, a later analysis removed a few hundred highly shared, low-generation-probability nucleotide sequences. In a later analysis, a clonal expansion index was calculated for each public chain from normalized within-repertoire ranks of inferred template counts. Generation probabilities in a later analysis came from a VDJ recombination model fitted to out-of-frame rearrangements, and those results were checked against IGoR. A later analysis scored TCR-TCR, TCR-HLA and TCR-CMV co-occurrence with hypergeometric tests, applying a repertoire-size bias correction to TCR pairs. To estimate false discovery rates, a later analysis permuted the HLA or CMV assignments 20 times. In a later analysis, co-occurring TCRs were grouped using DBSCAN, and TCRdist sequence similarity was added for clustering within HLA-allele-positive subsets. Repertoires with fewer than 30,000 or more than 120,000 public chains, plus five repertoires with anomalous nucleotide sharing, were excluded from co-occurrence clustering. What TCRdb holds here is the immuneACCESS table cut down to in-frame rearrangements. Part of the clones is not present; checked against another copy, under half of the missing clones reflect an unresolved V gene, and the others are unexplained. From that table come the V and J calls and clone size; the DNA was used to work out D and trimming. The sample includes nearly 200,000 clones, with more than 75% observed a single time. The top ten clones comprise around 6.3% of the sample.

The cohort comprised some 730 healthy bone marrow donors. All cohort members were sampled while nominally healthy, although unrecorded immune exposures were likely present. The donor tested CMV seropositive, placing the donor among the 289 seropositive members of the cohort. Each donor provided a peripheral blood sample, and peripheral blood mononuclear cells were used for TCR beta sequencing. Genomic DNA was extracted from the blood cell samples with the Qiagen DNeasy Blood Extraction Kit. From cysteine to phenylalanine, the CDR3 is 12 amino acids long. Just the 36-base CDR3 DNA is kept, in frame starting at base 1. As encoded in the germline V gene, CDR1 is ENHRY while CDR2 is SYGVKD. The V end loses 6 bases and the J end loses 5 bases, and a stretch of 11 bases separates them.

The TCR originated in a woman aged 45-65 years in good health and CMV-seropositive. Sequencing was done on a sample of PBMCs. The V gene is TRBV10-3 and the J gene is TRBJ2-7, with TRBD1 tentatively as D gene (5 bases match). The nucleotides are TGTGCCATCAGGAGGCTAGGGGACGAGCAGTACTTC. This translates into CAIRRLGDEQYF.